This T cell receptor beta chain was retrieved from a study of vaccination effects on CD4 cells after COVID-19. Pools of viral peptides were used by the ViraFEST assay to expand antigen-specific CD4+ T cells ahead of sequencing. With approximately 9 days of culture completed, CD4+ T cells were isolated. Documented for the person is a PCR-confirmed SARS-CoV-2 infection occurring between March and December 2020. Every well got over 1.5 million PBMC, which were grown with 8.5 to 10 IU/ml IL-2 and approximately 9.7 ug/ml peptides. Worth noting for this clone: Its antigen remains unknown.

Findings of the study overall: The study enrolled few convalescent patients and sampled no early post-infection timepoints. Clones of infection and vaccine origin contracted markedly late after vaccination. Convalescents showed post-vaccine spike-reactive clones that were mainly new vaccine-induced clones.

The V gene's germline CDR1 is LGHNA and CDR2 YSLEER. The CDR3 is 16 residues long. The V end was cut by 0 bases, the J end by 2 bases, with 13 bases between. Produced via immunoSEQ multiplex PCR; TCRdb's table is partial and in-frame only. Found here are roughly 57,000 clones, more than 75% of them singletons; the top ten hold over 5%. The receptor's source is a human donor who had a prior SARS-CoV-2 infection. The sample consisted of CD4+ T cells from PBMCs cultured with HIV peptides, taken before COVID-19 vaccination. The subset: HIV-1 Nef peptide pool negative control/reference culture. V gene TRBV4-3 combines with J gene TRBJ1-2; D unclear. As DNA, the CDR3 is TGCGCCAGCAGCCAAGATCAACGTGGAGGGAACTATGGCTACACCTTC. Amino acid sequence: CASSQDQRGGNYGYTF.